Each of the 19 T cell receptor beta chains below was sequenced from the same sample in a study of blood T cells in healthy people across ages. The second PCR ran roughly 7 to 12 cycles with a sample-barcoded 5' primer and J-beta primers. TCRdb re-called the 5' RACE reads with MiXCR, one entry per CDR3 protein. The sample lists approximately 1,700,000 distinct CDR3 sequences; around 42% were seen once. Sample: blood. Receptors originate from a human donor in good health.

J is TRBJ2-3 and V is TRBV29-1; 9 bases are shared with TRBD2. This CDR3 contains 13 residues. Germline-derived CDR1 and CDR2 are SQVTM and ANQGSEA. J gave up 5 bases and V 8 bases, and 8 bases lay outside the gene matches. The CDR3 bases are TGCAGCACGGAAAGCGGGGGGAAAGATACGCAGTATTTT. Its protein product is CSTESGGKDTQYF.

This chain connects TRBV7-8 to TRBJ2-5; either TRBD1 or TRBD2 may fit D (5 bases each). Trimming shortened V by 5 bases and J by 4 bases, and 17 bases separated the two germline ends. Germline CDR1 and CDR2: SGHVS and FQNEAQ. The CDR3 runs to 15 residues. The CDR3 protein is CASSQWTGGRETQYF. The CDR3, as DNA: TGTGCCAGCAGCCAGTGGACTGGGGGTCGAGAGACCCAGTACTTC.

In this sample, this clonotype turned up a few times. This chain connects TRBV10-3 to TRBJ2-1; the D call may be TRBD1 or TRBD2 (5 bases each). The V end was cut by 10 bases, the J end by 9 bases, with 16 bases between. The germline V gene encodes CDR1 ENHRY and CDR2 SYGVKD. This CDR3 has 12 residues. CDR3 loop: CATGTRLLEQFF. The CDR3 nucleotides are TGTGCCACCGGGACCCGGTTGCTTGAGCAGTTCTTC.

This clonotype appeared a single time. The chain employs TRBV6-1 and TRBJ1-1, with D possibly matching TRBD1 (5 bases). Trimming stripped 10 bases from V and 5 bases from J, with 20 bases between. CDR3 length equals 14 residues. Germline V gene data show CDR1 as MNHNS and CDR2 as SASEGT. The CDR3 region has the DNA TGTGCCACCGCAAGACAACAGGTCGGGACTGAAGCTTTCTTT. Its protein product is CATARQQVGTEAFF.

This clonotype was recorded a few times. CDR3: CASSSDTSRNYEQYF. The DNA for the CDR3 is TGTGCCAGCAGCTCGGACACCTCGCGGAACTACGAGCAGTACTTC. This chain uses TRBV12-3 or TRBV12-4 with TRBJ2-7; a possible D gene is TRBD1 (5 bases). CDR3 size: 15 residues. V shed 6 bases and J shed 3 bases, with 18 bases lying between them.

This clonotype was seen ten or more times. The genes are TRBV20-1 and TRBJ2-7; 8 nucleotides match TRBD1. The CDR3 loop spans 14 amino acids. V gave up 3 bases and J gave up 0 bases; unmatched junction bases: 4. Per germline, CDR1 DFQATT and CDR2 SNEGSKA (reference sequence). CDR3 protein: CSASQGASSYEQYF. The CDR3 DNA sequence: TGCAGTGCTAGCCAGGGGGCCAGCTCCTACGAGCAGTACTTC.

V usage is TRBV7-2 and J usage is TRBJ2-4; D perhaps matches TRBD1 (6 bases). The CDR3 runs to 14 residues. Germline V gives CDR1 SGHTA, CDR2 FQGNSA. The V and J ends lost 0 bases and 8 bases respectively, with 11 bases between them. The CDR3: CASSLATGRDIQYF. The DNA for the CDR3 is TGTGCCAGCAGCTTAGCCACAGGGCGGGACATTCAGTACTTC. Combining the CDR3 with reference TRBV7-2 and TRBJ2-4 gives the whole variable domain GAGVSQSPSNKVTEKGKDVELRCDPISGHTALYWYRQSLGQGLEFLIYFQGNSAPDKSGLPSDRFSAERTGGSVSTLTIQRTQQEDSAVYLCASSLATGRDIQYFGAGTRLSVL.

The chain is built from TRBV29-1 and TRBJ1-2, with TRBD1 matching 8 bases. Germline CDR1 and CDR2: SQVTM and ANQGSEA. The CDR3 consists of 15 residues. V trimming: 0 bases; J trimming: 4 bases; junction bases outside the gene matches: 7. CDR3: CSVEDSRGLGYGYTF. The DNA for the CDR3 is TGCAGCGTTGAAGATTCCAGGGGGCTTGGCTATGGCTACACCTTC.

V usage is TRBV4-1 and J usage is TRBJ1-2; TRBD1 agrees at 8 bases. V shed 0 bases, J shed 7 bases, and the junction held 4 bases outside the gene matches. This CDR3 region has 14 residues. Germline CDR1 reads MGHRA; CDR2 reads YSYEKL. CDR3 in DNA: TGCGCCAGCAGCCAAGAAGACAGGGGCTTTGGCTACACCTTC. Protein product: CASSQEDRGFGYTF.

The V gene is TRBV20-1, the J gene TRBJ1-5; 9 positions agree with TRBD1. Germline V gene sequence: CDR1 DFQATT, CDR2 SNEGSKA (reference sequence). This CDR3 contains 15 residues. V dropped 4 bases and J dropped 4; count of bases not matched to a gene: 8. CDR3 amino acids: CSAIFRTGENQPQHF. For the CDR3, the DNA is TGCAGTGCTATTTTTCGGACAGGGGAAAATCAGCCCCAGCATTTT.

This clonotype occurred a few times. The chain links TRBV4-3 to TRBJ1-2; no clear D gene. V shed 1 base and J shed 6 bases, with 12 bases lying between them. Germline CDR1 LGHNA, CDR2 YSLEER. The CDR3 is 14 amino acids. The CDR3 region is CASSQVEGLDGYTF. The CDR3 bases are TGCGCCAGCAGCCAAGTCGAGGGCCTTGATGGCTACACCTTC.

This clonotype appeared a few times. V gene TRBV4-1 combines with J gene TRBJ1-2; TRBD1 matches at 9 bases. The CDR3 has 14 residues. Germline CDR1 and CDR2: MGHRA and YSYEKL. Trimming at V came to 4 bases and at J to 8 bases, leaving 8 bases not matched to a gene. The CDR3 DNA reads TGCGCCAGCAGCCCTCCGGGACAGGGAAGAGGCTACACCTTC. Amino acid sequence: CASSPPGQGRGYTF.

The chain joins TRBV7-9 to TRBJ2-7; D is undetermined. Germline CDR1 SEHNR, CDR2 FQNEAQ (reference sequence). The CDR3 loop spans 15 amino acids. V lost 3 bases, J lost 7 bases, and 19 bases lay in between. CDR3 coding DNA: TGTGCCAGCAGCTTGGCCGTAGACCATACGCATGAGCAGTACTTC. Translation gives CASSLAVDHTHEQYF.

This chain uses TRBV27 with TRBJ2-7; a weak D match, TRBD2 (7 bases). The CDR3 covers 15 residues. CDR1 MNHEY and CDR2 SMNVEV come from the germline V gene (reference sequence). V lost 6 bases and J 3 bases, leaving 18 bases between the germline ends. The CDR3 nucleotides are TGTGCCAGCAGGGAGGAGGCGGGGGCCAGCTACGAGCAGTACTTC. It codes for CASREEAGASYEQYF.

The chain combines TRBV5-5 with TRBJ2-1; no clear D gene. This CDR3 spans 14 amino acids. Germline V gene data show CDR1 as SGHKS and CDR2 as YYEKEE (reference sequence). The V gene lost 0 bases and the J gene lost 9 bases, with 13 bases spanning the gap. CDR3 nucleotide sequence: TGTGCCAGCAGCTTGGAGAATTATATGGGTGAGCAGTTCTTC. Protein: CASSLENYMGEQFF.

The chain is built from TRBV4-3 and TRBJ2-1, with 8 bases aligning to TRBD1. Germline values: CDR1 LGHNA, CDR2 YSLEER. The CDR3 has 15 residues. V was clipped by 3 bases and J by 6 bases; unmatched bases: 7. CDR3 in amino acids: CASSHASGQGNEQFF. CDR3 nucleotide sequence: TGCGCCAGCAGCCACGCTTCCGGACAGGGCAATGAGCAGTTCTTC.

This chain links TRBV30 with TRBJ2-1, with no clear D. The CDR3 loop spans 13 amino acids. Germline CDR1 reads GTSNPN; CDR2 reads SVGIG (reference sequence). V dropped 0 bases and J dropped 10 bases, with 13 bases sitting between them. The CDR3 DNA reads as TGTGCCTGGAGTGTAGGGTACAACTACGAGCAGTTCTTC. It codes for CAWSVGYNYEQFF.

Concerning this clonotype itself: The junction and the germline gene differ at one end; a read error may be behind it. The chain recombines TRBV7-9 with TRBJ2-4; TRBD1 is a possible D gene (6 bases). Germline V CDR1 and CDR2: SEHNR, FQNEAQ (reference sequence). CDR3 length: 16 amino acids. The CDR3, as DNA: TGTGCCAGCAGCTTAGCGGACAGTATAGCCAAAAGCATTCAGTACTTC. The encoded protein is CASSLADSIAKSIQYF.

The genes are TRBV14 and TRBJ2-6; 8 bases are shared with TRBD1. This CDR3 is built from 17 residues. The J segment lost 2 bases and the V segment lost 5 bases, leaving 8 bases of the junction unmatched. Germline CDR1 and CDR2: SGHDN and FVKESK. Here the CDR3 DNA reads TGTGCCAGCAGCATCGGACAGGGTCGGCCTGGGGCCAACGTCCTGACTTTC. Translating gives CASSIGQGRPGANVLTF.